This TCR beta chain was profiled in a study of blood T cell repertoires in COVID-19. Under the authors' procedure: Nucleated cell number was recorded as an estimate derived from reference gene primer amplification. TCRdb's table, derived via immunoSEQ multiplex PCR, lists solely in-frame clones and lacks some. D and trimming come from the DNA, and the V and J calls and clone size come from that table. This table has around 180,000 clones, less than 85% appearing once. Material: PBMCs or T cells enriched from blood (not recorded which). The receptor was derived from a man aged 45-65 years who had recovered from COVID-19.

This CDR3 reads CAISETQAYEQYF. The DNA for the CDR3 is TGTGCCATCAGTGAGACGCAGGCTTACGAGCAGTACTTC. This rearrangement joins TRBV10-3 to TRBJ2-7, with D hard to call. Deletions cut 2 bases from V and 4 bases from J, with 9 bases between. Per germline, CDR1 ENHRY and CDR2 SYGVKD. The CDR3 sequence is 13 residues long.